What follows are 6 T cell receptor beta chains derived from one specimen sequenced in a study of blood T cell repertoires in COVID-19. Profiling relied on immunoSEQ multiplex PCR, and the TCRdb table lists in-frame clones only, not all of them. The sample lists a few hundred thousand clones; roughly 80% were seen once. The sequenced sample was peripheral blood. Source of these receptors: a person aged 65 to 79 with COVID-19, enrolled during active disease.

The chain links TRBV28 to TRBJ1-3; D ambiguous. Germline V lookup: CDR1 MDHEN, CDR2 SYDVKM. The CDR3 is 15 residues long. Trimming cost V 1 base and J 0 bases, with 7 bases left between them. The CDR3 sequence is CASSLSRSSGNTIYF. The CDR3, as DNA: TGTGCCAGCAGTTTATCGAGAAGCTCTGGAAACACCATATATTTT.

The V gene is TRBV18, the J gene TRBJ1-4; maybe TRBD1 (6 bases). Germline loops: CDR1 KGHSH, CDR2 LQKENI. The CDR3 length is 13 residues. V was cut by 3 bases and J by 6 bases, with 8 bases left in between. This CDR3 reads CASSPGQYEKLFF. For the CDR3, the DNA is TGTGCCAGCTCACCTGGACAGTATGAAAAACTGTTTTTT. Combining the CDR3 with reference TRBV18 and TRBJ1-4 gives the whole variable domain NAGVMQNPRHLVRRRGQEARLRCSPMKGHSHVYWYRQLPEEGLKFMVYLQKENIIDESGMPKERFSAEFPKEGPSILRIQQVVRGDSAAYFCASSPGQYEKLFFGSGTQLSVL.

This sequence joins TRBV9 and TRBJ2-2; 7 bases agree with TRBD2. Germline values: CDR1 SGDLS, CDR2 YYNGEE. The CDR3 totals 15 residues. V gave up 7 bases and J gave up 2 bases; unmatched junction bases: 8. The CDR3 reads CASDGGSGNTGELFF. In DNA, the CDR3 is TGTGCCAGCGACGGCGGGAGTGGTAACACCGGGGAGCTGTTTTTT.

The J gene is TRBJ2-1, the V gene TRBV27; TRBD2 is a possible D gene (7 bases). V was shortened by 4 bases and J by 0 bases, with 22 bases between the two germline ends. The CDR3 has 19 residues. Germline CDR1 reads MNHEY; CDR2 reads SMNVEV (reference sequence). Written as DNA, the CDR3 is TGTGCCAGCAGTTCCCCCCCACGGGGGGCCTTGAACTCCTACAATGAGCAGTTCTTC. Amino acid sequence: CASSSPPRGALNSYNEQFF.

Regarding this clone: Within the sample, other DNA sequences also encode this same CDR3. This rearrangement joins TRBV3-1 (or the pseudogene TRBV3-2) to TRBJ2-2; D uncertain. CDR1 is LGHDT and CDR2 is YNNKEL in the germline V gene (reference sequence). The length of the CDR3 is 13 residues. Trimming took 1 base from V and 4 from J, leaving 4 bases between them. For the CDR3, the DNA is TGTGCCAGCAGCCAAGGTAGCACCGGGGAGCTGTTTTTT. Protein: CASSQGSTGELFF.

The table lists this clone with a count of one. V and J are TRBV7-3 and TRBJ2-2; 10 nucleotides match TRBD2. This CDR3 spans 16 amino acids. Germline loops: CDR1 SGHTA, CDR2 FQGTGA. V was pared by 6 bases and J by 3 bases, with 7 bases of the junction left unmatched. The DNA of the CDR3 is TGTGCCAGCAGACTAGGACTAGCGGACTACACCGGGGAGCTGTTTTTT. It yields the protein CASRLGLADYTGELFF. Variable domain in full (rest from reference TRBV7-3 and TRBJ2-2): GAGVSQTPSNKVTEKGKYVELRCDPISGHTALYWYRQSLGQGPEFLIYFQGTGAADDSGLPNDRFFAVRPEGSVSTLKIQRTERGDSAVYLCASRLGLADYTGELFFGEGSRLTVL.